A selection of T cell receptor beta chains follows, all from one sample in a study of regulatory T cells in long-lasting Graves disease. Using its own MiXCR run on the multiplex PCR reads, TCRdb lists one record per CDR3 protein. The data contain about 470,000 distinct CDR3 sequences, approximately 15% of them singletons. The sample was also reused in another study, on T cells in Graves' hyperthyroidism and ophthalmopathy.

Source: peripheral blood mononuclear cells (PBMCs), taken at new diagnosis, from a patient treated with antithyroid drugs. These receptors all come from a woman aged 30 to 39 with Graves disease. Both conserved end residues are part of each CDR3. The order of the fields is D gene, V gene, J gene, clone size, CDR3 DNA, CDR3 protein. D genes are given only for firm matches. Rows may omit the clone size; those that give it use once, few, many or a size class.

TRBD2	TRBV6-2/TRBV6-3	TRBJ2-1	few	TGCGCCAGCAACCATAGGGAGGGGGGTCCCACGGGGGGGGAGCAGTTCTTC	CASNHREGGPTGGEQFF
TRBD1	TRBV2	TRBJ2-5	many	TGTGCCAGCAGTTCTTGGGACAGCCTAGAAGAGACCCAGTACTTC	CASSSWDSLEETQYF
TRBD1	TRBV6-2/TRBV6-3	TRBJ2-7	-	TGTGCCAGCGAACCACACAGGGGGCTGGTATACGAGCAGTACTTC	CASEPHRGLVYEQYF
TRBD1	TRBV12-3/TRBV12-4	TRBJ2-2	many	TGTGCCAGCAGCAACAGGGGGAAGAAGCTGTTTTTT	CASSNRGKKLFF
-	TRBV24-1	TRBJ2-3	many	TGTGCCACCAGTTCTCGGGCTTCCTTCTCGTCTGTCACAGATACGCAGTATTTT	CATSSRASFSSVTDTQYF
TRBD2	TRBV28	TRBJ2-3	many	TGTGCCAGCAGTTTAGATAGCGGGAGGGCAGATACGCAGTATTTT	CASSLDSGRADTQYF
-	TRBV28	TRBJ1-1	few	TGTGCCAGCAGTTTCCACACTGAAGCTTTCTTT	CASSFHTEAFF
-	TRBV3-1	TRBJ2-2	few	TGTGCCAGCAGCCAAGAGGGAGCCCCGAACACCGGGGAGCTGTTTTTT	CASSQEGAPNTGELFF
-	TRBV13	TRBJ2-1	-	TGTGCCAGCAGCTTACTTGGGGATCCGTTCTTC	CASSLLGDPFF
-	TRBV24-1	TRBJ2-5	-	TGTGCCACCTCCCGGGCAACTAAAGAGACCCAGTACTTC	CATSRATKETQYF
TRBD1	TRBV5-8	TRBJ2-7	many	TGTGCCAGCATGGCGGACAGGTCAACCTACGAGCAGTACTTC	CASMADRSTYEQYF
-	TRBV27	TRBJ2-2	many	TGTGCCAGCGGATATGGGGCGGATCCCGGGAACACCGGGGAGCTGTTTTTT	CASGYGADPGNTGELFF
TRBD2	TRBV5-4	TRBJ2-7	few	TGTGCCAGCAGTGGGGGGAAGAAGGCGGGGAGGGCCGAGCAGTACTTC	CASSGGKKAGRAEQYF
-	TRBV10-2	TRBJ1-2	-	TGCGCCAGCAGTGAGTTAGGGAAGTATGGCTACACCTTC	CASSELGKYGYTF
TRBD2	TRBV10-3	TRBJ2-1	-	TGTGCCACCATAGCGGGAGGGCCTGGGGGGCGGCAGTTCTTC	CATIAGGPGGRQFF
TRBD1	TRBV14	TRBJ1-1	-	TGTGCCAGCAGCCAAGATGAGGGGGCCGGGACTGAAGCTTTCTTT	CASSQDEGAGTEAFF
TRBD2	TRBV12-3/TRBV12-4	TRBJ2-3	-	TGTGCCAGCAGTATAACCGGGACTAGCGGATACACAGATACGCAGTATTTT	CASSITGTSGYTDTQYF
TRBD2	TRBV15	TRBJ2-3	-	TGTGCCACCAGCCCAGGACTAGCGGGAGGACCGATTCCTGCCACAGATACGCAGTATTTT	CATSPGLAGGPIPATDTQYF
TRBD1	TRBV12-3/TRBV12-4	TRBJ1-5	many	TGTGCCAGCAGTTTAGGGGGACAGAATCAGCCCCAGCATTTT	CASSLGGQNQPQHF
TRBD2	TRBV10-3	TRBJ2-1	-	TGTGCCATCAGTTGGTCTAGCGGGAGCGGCAATGAGCAGTTCTTC	CAISWSSGSGNEQFF
-	TRBV29-1	TRBJ1-2	-	TGCAGCGCCGTGGGGGGGCGAGGCTATGGCTACACCTTC	CSAVGGRGYGYTF
-	TRBV9	TRBJ1-1	many	TGTGCCAGCGGGGACACAGGGAACACTGAAGCTTTCTTT	CASGDTGNTEAFF
TRBD1	TRBV5-1	TRBJ1-2	few	TGCGCCAGCAGCTTGCTTTACCCGGGACAGGGCGGCGGCTACACCTTC	CASSLLYPGQGGGYTF
TRBD1	TRBV20-1	TRBJ1-1	many	TGCAGTGCTAGAGATTTCAGGGGGGACACTGAAGCTTTCTTT	CSARDFRGDTEAFF
-	TRBV20-1	TRBJ2-5	few	TGCAGTGCTAGAGGAAGGCGTCTAGCTAGCGAAGAGACCCAGTACTTC	CSARGRRLASEETQYF
TRBD1	TRBV7-3	TRBJ2-1	few	TGTGCCAGCAGCAAAATGGGACAGGGGAATGAGCAGTTCTTC	CASSKMGQGNEQFF
-	TRBV20-1	TRBJ2-1	many	TGCAGTGCTTCTCGGGACTACAATGAGCAGTTCTTC	CSASRDYNEQFF
TRBD2	TRBV5-1	TRBJ2-5	few	TGCGCCAGCAGCCTCTCCGGGGGGGCGCAAGAGACCCAGTACTTC	CASSLSGGAQETQYF
-	TRBV2	TRBJ2-3	many	TGTGCCAGCAGTGGGCAGGCCGATACGCAGTATTTT	CASSGQADTQYF